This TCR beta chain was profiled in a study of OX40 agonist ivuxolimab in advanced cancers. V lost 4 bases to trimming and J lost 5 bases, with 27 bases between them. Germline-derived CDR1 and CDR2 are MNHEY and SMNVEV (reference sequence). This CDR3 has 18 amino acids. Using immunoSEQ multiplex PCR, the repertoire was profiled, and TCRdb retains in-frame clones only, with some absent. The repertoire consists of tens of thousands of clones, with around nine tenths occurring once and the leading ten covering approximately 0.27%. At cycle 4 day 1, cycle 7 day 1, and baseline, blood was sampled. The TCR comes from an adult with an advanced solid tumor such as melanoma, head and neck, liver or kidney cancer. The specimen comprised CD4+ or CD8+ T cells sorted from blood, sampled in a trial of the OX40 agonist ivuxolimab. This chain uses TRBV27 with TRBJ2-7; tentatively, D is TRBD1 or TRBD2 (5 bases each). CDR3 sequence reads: CASSSLVPEGPRAHEQYF. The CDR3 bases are TGTGCCAGCAGTTCCCTCGTACCAGAGGGACCCCGCGCCCACGAGCAGTACTTC.